This is a list of T cell receptor beta chains from one sample in a study of cytomegalovirus exposure and HLA in healthy donors. Sequencing was performed with immunoSEQ multiplex PCR; in TCRdb, only in-frame clones are kept and a portion is missing. The sample yields about 90,000 clones, 70% to 85% seen once. The sequencing input was PBMCs. Receptor source: a man aged 18 to 29 in good health and CMV-seronegative. CDR3s include the opening cysteine and the closing phenylalanine or tryptophan. The order of the fields is J gene, D gene, V gene, clone size, CDR3 DNA, CDR3 protein. The D gene is left open where the match is weak. Part of the rows lack a size; the others show once, few, many or a class for expanded clones.

J: TRBJ1-1; D: TRBD1; V: TRBV29-1; size: NA; DNA: TGCAGCGTTGCTCACAGGGGGAACACTGAAGCTTTCTTT; CDR3: CSVAHRGNTEAFF
J: TRBJ1-4; D: TRBD1; V: TRBV2; size: NA; DNA: TGTGCCAGCAGTGAAGCAATTATACAGGGGTCTCCAACTAATGAAAAACTGTTTTTT; CDR3: CASSEAIIQGSPTNEKLFF
J: TRBJ2-7; D: TRBD2; V: TRBV25-1; size: NA; DNA: TGTGCCAGCAGACTAGCGGCAAACTACGAGCAGTACTTC; CDR3: CASRLAANYEQYF
J: TRBJ1-4; D: NA; V: TRBV7-9; size: NA; DNA: TGTGCCAGCAGCTCCCAAGGATGGGGCGGAGAAGAAAAACTGTTTTTT; CDR3: CASSSQGWGGEEKLFF
J: TRBJ2-7; D: TRBD2; V: TRBV11-2; size: NA; DNA: TGTGCCAGCAGTTCCCTAGCGGGAGGAGCCTACGAGCAGTACTTC; CDR3: CASSSLAGGAYEQYF
J: TRBJ1-5; D: NA; V: TRBV18; size: NA; DNA: TGTGCCAGCTCACCCGGGACACGGTCTAGCAATCAGCCCCAGCATTTT; CDR3: CASSPGTRSSNQPQHF
J: TRBJ1-2; D: TRBD1; V: TRBV19; size: NA; DNA: TGTGCCAGTAGTCCGCGATTACAGGGGGCTTGGGGCTACACCTTC; CDR3: CASSPRLQGAWGYTF
J: TRBJ2-3; D: TRBD2; V: TRBV4-1; size: NA; DNA: TGCGCCAGCAGCCAAGTTAGCGGGACCCATACGCAGTATTTT; CDR3: CASSQVSGTHTQYF
J: TRBJ2-5; D: TRBD2; V: TRBV27; size: NA; DNA: TGTGCCAGCAGTTTCGGGGGGAACCAAGAGACCCAGTACTTC; CDR3: CASSFGGNQETQYF
J: TRBJ1-5; D: TRBD1; V: TRBV5-1; size: NA; DNA: TGCGCCAGCAGCTTGGGGCCAGGGGGCTTCGGCAATCAGCCCCGGCATTTT; CDR3: CASSLGPGGFGNQPRHF
J: TRBJ2-5; D: TRBD2; V: TRBV11-2; size: NA; DNA: TGTGCCAGCAGCTCCCCCCTAGCGGGAGCAAACTTTGAGGAGACCCAGTACTTC; CDR3: CASSSPLAGANFEETQYF
J: TRBJ2-2; D: TRBD2; V: TRBV19; size: NA; DNA: TGTGCCAGTAGTATAGCGACTAGCGGGAGGGCCGCGGAGCTGTTTTTT; CDR3: CASSIATSGRAAELFF
J: TRBJ1-1; D: NA; V: TRBV30; size: NA; DNA: TGTGCCTGGAGTGTAGTGGCGGGGATTAACACTGAAGCTTTCTTT; CDR3: CAWSVVAGINTEAFF
J: TRBJ2-5; D: TRBD2; V: TRBV25-1; size: NA; DNA: TGTGCCAGCAGTTCTCCCGGGACTAGTAATGCCCAGTACTTC; CDR3: CASSSPGTSNAQYF
J: TRBJ2-7; D: TRBD1; V: TRBV7-2; size: NA; DNA: TGTGCCAGCAGCGTGACAGGGGGCGTCGGCGAGCAGTACTTC; CDR3: CASSVTGGVGEQYF
J: TRBJ2-7; D: NA; V: TRBV9; size: once; DNA: TGTGCCAGCAGCGCGGTGCCCGCGGGGGAGCAGTACTTC; CDR3: CASSAVPAGEQYF
J: TRBJ1-6; D: NA; V: TRBV10-1; size: few; DNA: TGCGCCAGCTCTGAGGGAAATACCAATTCACCCCTCCACTTT; CDR3: CASSEGNTNSPLHF
J: TRBJ1-1; D: NA; V: TRBV10-2; size: NA; DNA: TGCGCCAGCAGCAAACAGGCGACAAACACTGAAGCTTTCTTT; CDR3: CASSKQATNTEAFF
J: TRBJ1-2; D: TRBD1; V: TRBV29-1; size: NA; DNA: TGCAGCGTGGGAGGAGCGGACAGGGACAACTATGGCTACACCTTC; CDR3: CSVGGADRDNYGYTF
J: TRBJ2-7; D: NA; V: TRBV11-1; size: NA; DNA: TGTGCCAGCAGCTCTATTCGCGACGAGCAGTACTTC; CDR3: CASSSIRDEQYF
J: TRBJ2-2; D: TRBD2; V: TRBV11-1; size: NA; DNA: TGTGCCAGCAGCTTGTCAAACCAAGGACTAGCGGGAGTCTCGGGGGAGCTGTTTTTT; CDR3: CASSLSNQGLAGVSGELFF
J: TRBJ2-7; D: NA; V: TRBV7-9; size: NA; DNA: TGTGCCAGCAGCTTAGCGCTCTCCCCGTCTACCTACGAGCAGTACTTC; CDR3: CASSLALSPSTYEQYF
J: TRBJ2-7; D: TRBD2; V: TRBV6-5; size: NA; DNA: TGTGCCAGCAGTTACCAGAACGGGAGGGAGCAGTACTTC; CDR3: CASSYQNGREQYF
J: TRBJ2-7; D: NA; V: TRBV29-1; size: NA; DNA: TGCAGCGTTGAGGCAGATACCTACGAGCAGTACTTC; CDR3: CSVEADTYEQYF
J: TRBJ2-2; D: TRBD1; V: TRBV13; size: NA; DNA: TGTGCCAGCAGCTCGGGACAGGGGCGGAGGGAGCTGTTTTTT; CDR3: CASSSGQGRRELFF
J: TRBJ2-3; D: TRBD2; V: TRBV6-5; size: NA; DNA: TGTGCCAGCAGTTACGGGACTAGTGGAGGCACAGATACGCAGTATTTT; CDR3: CASSYGTSGGTDTQYF
J: TRBJ2-1; D: TRBD1; V: TRBV2; size: NA; DNA: TGTGCCAGCAGCCGACAGGGGCCAGGTTATGAGCAGTTCTTC; CDR3: CASSRQGPGYEQFF
J: TRBJ2-2; D: TRBD1; V: TRBV10-1; size: NA; DNA: TGCGCCAGCAGTGAGGGGACAGGGAAGACCGGGGAGCTGTTTTTT; CDR3: CASSEGTGKTGELFF
J: TRBJ2-7; D: NA; V: TRBV7-2; size: NA; DNA: TGTGCCAGCAGCTTTGGGGACTGGGAACCCTACGAGCAGTACTTC; CDR3: CASSFGDWEPYEQYF
J: TRBJ1-5; D: NA; V: TRBV7-7; size: NA; DNA: TGTGCTAGCAGCTTCGGTAGAAGCCCCCAGCATTTT; CDR3: CASSFGRSPQHF
J: TRBJ1-6; D: NA; V: TRBV6-6; size: NA; DNA: TGTGCCAGCAGTTACCCCTCCCAACAGACTAATTCACCCCTCCACTTT; CDR3: CASSYPSQQTNSPLHF
J: TRBJ2-1; D: NA; V: TRBV13; size: NA; DNA: TGTGCCAGCAGCTTCTATCGGGGCAATGAGCAGTTCTTC; CDR3: CASSFYRGNEQFF
J: TRBJ1-5; D: TRBD1; V: TRBV6-4; size: NA; DNA: TGTGCCAGCAGTCCGACAGGGGGTAGCAATCAGCCCCAGCATTTT; CDR3: CASSPTGGSNQPQHF
J: TRBJ2-7; D: NA; V: TRBV6-6; size: NA; DNA: TGTGCCAGCAGTCCACTCAATCAGGGTACCTACGAGCAGTACTTC; CDR3: CASSPLNQGTYEQYF
J: TRBJ2-3; D: TRBD2; V: TRBV6-5; size: few; DNA: TGTGCCAGCGGACTAGCGGGATACACAGATACGCAGTATTTT; CDR3: CASGLAGYTDTQYF
J: TRBJ1-3; D: NA; V: TRBV5-4; size: once; DNA: TGTGCCAGCAGCTCGATGGACAAACTGGGGGGAAACACCATATATTTT; CDR3: CASSSMDKLGGNTIYF
J: TRBJ1-1; D: TRBD1; V: TRBV29-1; size: NA; DNA: TGCAGCGTGGGAAGCCAGGGGGCGACTGAAGCTTTCTTT; CDR3: CSVGSQGATEAFF
J: TRBJ1-5; D: NA; V: TRBV4-1; size: few; DNA: TGCGCCAGCAGCCCGGGGGTATTGAGGCCCGGGGGAGGCCAGCCCCAGCATTTT; CDR3: CASSPGVLRPGGGQPQHF
J: TRBJ2-7; D: NA; V: TRBV18; size: NA; DNA: TGTGCCAGCTCACCAAAGAGTCACTACGAGCAGTACTTC; CDR3: CASSPKSHYEQYF
J: TRBJ2-3; D: NA; V: TRBV27; size: NA; DNA: TGTGCCAGCAGTCTCGCGGCCAAGGTTACGCAGTATTTT; CDR3: CASSLAAKVTQYF
J: TRBJ1-1; D: TRBD1; V: TRBV28; size: NA; DNA: TGTGCCAGCAGGCGGCAGGGGGGGAACACTGAAGCTTTCTTT; CDR3: CASRRQGGNTEAFF
J: TRBJ2-1; D: TRBD2; V: TRBV9; size: NA; DNA: TGTGCCAGCAGAGGGGGGGGTAGCGGGGCTAAGCAGTTCTTC; CDR3: CASRGGGSGAKQFF
J: TRBJ1-2; D: NA; V: TRBV5-4; size: NA; DNA: TGTGCCAGCAGCTTAAGAGGGGGTACCGATGGCTACACCTTC; CDR3: CASSLRGGTDGYTF
J: TRBJ2-1; D: NA; V: TRBV25-1; size: once; DNA: TGTGCCAGCAGTAGATCGTATAGCTACAATGAGCAGTTCTTC; CDR3: CASSRSYSYNEQFF
J: TRBJ2-1; D: TRBD2; V: TRBV2; size: NA; DNA: TGTGCCAGCAGTGACGGCGGGAGGGGGTCCGGCAATGAGCAGTTCTTC; CDR3: CASSDGGRGSGNEQFF
J: TRBJ2-7; D: TRBD1; V: TRBV9; size: few; DNA: TGTGCCAGCGGGACAGGGTCAATCCACGAGCAGTACTTC; CDR3: CASGTGSIHEQYF
J: TRBJ1-2; D: NA; V: TRBV27; size: NA; DNA: TGTGCCAGCAGTTTGATCGGGACTGAAGGTGGCTACACCTTC; CDR3: CASSLIGTEGGYTF
J: TRBJ1-2; D: NA; V: TRBV10-2; size: once; DNA: TGCGCCAGCAGTGAGTCTGGAGACTATGGCTACACCTTC; CDR3: CASSESGDYGYTF